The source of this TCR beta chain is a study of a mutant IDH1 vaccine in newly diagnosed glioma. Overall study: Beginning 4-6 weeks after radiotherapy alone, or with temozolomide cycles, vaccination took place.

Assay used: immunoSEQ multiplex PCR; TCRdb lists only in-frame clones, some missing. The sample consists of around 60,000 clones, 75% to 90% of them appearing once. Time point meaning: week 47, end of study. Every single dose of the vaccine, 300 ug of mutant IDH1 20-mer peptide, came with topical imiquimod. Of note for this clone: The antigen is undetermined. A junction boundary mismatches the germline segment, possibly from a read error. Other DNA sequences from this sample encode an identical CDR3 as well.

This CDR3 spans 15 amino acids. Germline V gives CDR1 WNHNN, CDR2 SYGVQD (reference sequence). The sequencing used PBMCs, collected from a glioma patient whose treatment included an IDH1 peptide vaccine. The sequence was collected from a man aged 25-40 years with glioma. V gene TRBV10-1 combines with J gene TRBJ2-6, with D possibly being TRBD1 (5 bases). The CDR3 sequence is CASSDSRSGANVLTF. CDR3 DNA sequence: TGCGCCAGCAGTGATTCCCGCTCTGGGGCCAACGTCCTAACTTTC.